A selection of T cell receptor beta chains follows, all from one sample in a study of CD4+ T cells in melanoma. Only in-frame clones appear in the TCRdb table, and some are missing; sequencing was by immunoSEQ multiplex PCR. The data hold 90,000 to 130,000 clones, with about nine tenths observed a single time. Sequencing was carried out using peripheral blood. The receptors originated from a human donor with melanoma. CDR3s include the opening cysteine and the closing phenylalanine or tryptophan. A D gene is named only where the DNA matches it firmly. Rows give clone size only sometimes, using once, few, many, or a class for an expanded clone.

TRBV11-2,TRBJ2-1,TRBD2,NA,CASSLTAKTSGVYNEQFF,TGTGCCAGCAGCTTAACCGCTAAGACTAGCGGAGTCTACAATGAGCAGTTCTTC
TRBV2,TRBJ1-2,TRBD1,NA,CASSEALPGTGYGYTF,TGTGCCAGCAGTGAAGCGCTTCCTGGGACAGGGTATGGCTACACCTTC
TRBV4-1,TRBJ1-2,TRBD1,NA,CASSPPGQGSGYTF,TGCGCCAGCAGTCCTCCGGGACAGGGTAGTGGCTACACCTTC
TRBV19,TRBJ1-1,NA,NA,CASSNIMGNSEAFF,TGTGCCAGTAGTAACATCATGGGGAACAGTGAAGCTTTCTTT
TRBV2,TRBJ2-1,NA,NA,CASTAGPSSYNEQFF,TGTGCCAGCACCGCGGGCCCGAGCTCCTACAATGAGCAGTTCTTC
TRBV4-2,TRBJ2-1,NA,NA,CASSHLAANEQFF,TGTGCCAGCAGCCACCTTGCTGCGAATGAGCAGTTCTTC
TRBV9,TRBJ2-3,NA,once,CASSVEGTRGVPGYTVGYF,TGTGCCAGCAGCGTAGAGGGGACGAGGGGAGTCCCCGGGTATACGGTTGGGTATTTT
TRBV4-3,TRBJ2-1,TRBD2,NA,CASSQESAGDTYNEQFF,TGCGCCAGCAGCCAAGAATCAGCGGGGGATACATACAATGAGCAGTTCTTC
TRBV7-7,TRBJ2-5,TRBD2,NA,CASSPGLAGSQETQYF,TGTGCCAGCAGCCCGGGACTAGCGGGGAGTCAAGAGACCCAGTACTTC
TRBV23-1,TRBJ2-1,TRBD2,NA,CASSQSSPGLADNEQFF,TGCGCCAGCAGTCAGAGTTCCCCGGGACTAGCGGACAATGAGCAGTTCTTC
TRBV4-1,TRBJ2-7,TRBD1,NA,CASSQGTWNRGYEQYF,TGCGCCAGCAGCCAAGGGACATGGAACAGGGGCTACGAGCAGTACTTC
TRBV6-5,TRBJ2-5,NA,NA,CASRAQQETQYF,TGTGCCAGCAGGGCACAACAAGAGACCCAGTACTTC
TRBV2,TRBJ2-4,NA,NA,CASSGATANLAKNIQYF,TGTGCCAGCAGTGGGGCTACAGCGAACCTTGCCAAAAACATTCAGTACTTC
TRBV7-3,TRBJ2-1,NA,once,CASSLNPGTASYNEQFF,TGTGCCAGCAGCTTAAACCCCGGGACGGCGTCCTACAATGAGCAGTTCTTC
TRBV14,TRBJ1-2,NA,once,CASSQGPGKFNYGYTF,TGTGCCAGCAGCCAGGGCCCAGGGAAATTTAACTATGGCTACACCTTC
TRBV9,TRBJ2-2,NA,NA,CASSVQDVNTGELFF,TGTGCCAGCAGCGTACAAGACGTAAACACCGGGGAGCTGTTTTTT
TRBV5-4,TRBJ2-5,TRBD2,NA,CASSLGPGLAGKHQQETQYF,TGTGCCAGCAGCTTGGGGCCGGGACTAGCGGGGAAGCACCAACAAGAGACCCAGTACTTC
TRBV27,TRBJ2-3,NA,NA,CASSLSTLSRATQYF,TGTGCCAGCAGTTTATCGACCCTAAGCCGGGCTACGCAGTATTTT
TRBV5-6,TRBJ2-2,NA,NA,CASSRYTGELFF,TGTGCCAGCAGCCGTTACACCGGGGAGCTGTTTTTT
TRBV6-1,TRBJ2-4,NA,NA,CASSETPGNIQYF,TGTGCCAGCAGTGAAACCCCGGGAAACATTCAGTACTTC
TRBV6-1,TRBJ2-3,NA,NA,CASSEALLRTDTQYF,TGTGCCAGCAGTGAAGCGCTTCTGAGAACAGATACGCAGTATTTT
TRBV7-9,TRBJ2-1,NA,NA,CASSSPSTGTIDNEQFF,TGTGCCAGCAGCTCCCCCTCAACAGGGACAATCGACAATGAGCAGTTCTTC
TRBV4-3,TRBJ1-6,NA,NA,CASSQDSSASNSPLHF,TGCGCCAGCAGCCAAGATTCTTCAGCTTCCAATTCACCCCTCCACTTT
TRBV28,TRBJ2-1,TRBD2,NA,CASSLLGLAGVPNEQFF,TGTGCCAGCAGTTTATTGGGACTAGCGGGAGTTCCAAATGAGCAGTTCTTC
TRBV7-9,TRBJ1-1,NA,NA,CASTEGGTEAFF,TGTGCCAGCACCGAGGGGGGGACTGAAGCTTTCTTT
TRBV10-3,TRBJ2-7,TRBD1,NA,CATRTGPDYEQYF,TGTGCCACCAGGACAGGGCCAGACTACGAGCAGTACTTC
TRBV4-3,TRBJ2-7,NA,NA,CASSQDLTGTGRPYEQYF,TGCGCCAGCAGCCAAGATTTGACTGGAACAGGGCGCCCCTACGAGCAGTACTTC
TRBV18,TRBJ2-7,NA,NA,CASSPAGDYEQYF,TGTGCCAGCTCACCGGCAGGGGACTACGAGCAGTACTTC
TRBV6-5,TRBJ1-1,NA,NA,CASSQQGNTEAFF,TGTGCCAGCAGTCAACAGGGGAACACTGAAGCTTTCTTT
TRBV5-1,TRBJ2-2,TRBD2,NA,CASSLAVREMTGELFF,TGCGCCAGCAGCTTGGCCGTGCGGGAGATGACCGGGGAGCTGTTTTTT